These T cell receptor beta chains were read from a single sample in a study of T cell repertoires in cytomegalovirus infection. In TCRdb, the reads were re-called with MiXCR into one record per CDR3 protein. The sample records about 260,000 distinct CDR3 sequences, approximately 14% being singletons. The sequenced sample consisted of PBMCs. These receptors were collected from a human donor in good health (CMV status not recorded). Some clones in this sample may be carry-over from other donors' samples. The CDR3 runs from the conserved cysteine through the conserved F or W. Each record gives: V gene, J gene, D gene, clone size, CDR3 protein, CDR3 DNA. D genes are given only for firm matches. Part of the rows lack a size; the others show once, few, many or a class for expanded clones.

v_gene: TRBV12-3/TRBV12-4
j_gene: TRBJ2-5
d_gene: TRBD2
abundance: -
CDR3aa: CASSTGSGGAAETQYF
CDR3nt: TGTGCCAGCAGTACCGGTAGCGGGGGGGCCGCAGAGACCCAGTACTTC

v_gene: TRBV7-2
j_gene: TRBJ1-5
d_gene: -
abundance: many
CDR3aa: CASSPQKGGQPQHF
CDR3nt: TGTGCCAGCAGCCCGCAGAAGGGGGGACAGCCCCAGCATTTT

v_gene: TRBV5-4
j_gene: TRBJ2-7
d_gene: TRBD1
abundance: few
CDR3aa: CASSVDRGSYEQYF
CDR3nt: TGTGCCAGCAGCGTAGACAGGGGATCCTACGAGCAGTACTTC

v_gene: TRBV5-4
j_gene: TRBJ1-1
d_gene: -
abundance: -
CDR3aa: CASSFFGGGTEAFF
CDR3nt: TGTGCCAGCAGCTTTTTCGGGGGAGGCACTGAAGCTTTCTTT

v_gene: TRBV19
j_gene: TRBJ1-1
d_gene: -
abundance: many
CDR3aa: CASSPGQSPRMNTEAFF
CDR3nt: TGTGCCAGTAGTCCCGGACAGTCTCCAAGGATGAACACTGAAGCTTTCTTT

v_gene: TRBV25-1
j_gene: TRBJ1-5
d_gene: -
abundance: few
CDR3aa: CASRGAAGNQPQHF
CDR3nt: TGTGCCAGCCGAGGTGCGGCGGGCAATCAGCCCCAGCATTTT

v_gene: TRBV4-1
j_gene: TRBJ2-3
d_gene: -
abundance: few
CDR3aa: CASSQASTDTQYF
CDR3nt: TGCGCCAGCAGCCAGGCTAGCACAGATACGCAGTATTTT

v_gene: TRBV20-1
j_gene: TRBJ2-1
d_gene: -
abundance: few
CDR3aa: CSARAGGGPYNEQFF
CDR3nt: TGCAGTGCTAGAGCGGGCGGGGGCCCTTACAATGAGCAGTTCTTC

v_gene: TRBV11-1
j_gene: TRBJ1-1
d_gene: TRBD1
abundance: many
CDR3aa: CASALEGATEAFF
CDR3nt: TGTGCCAGCGCCCTGGAGGGGGCAACTGAAGCTTTCTTT

v_gene: TRBV5-1
j_gene: TRBJ2-3
d_gene: -
abundance: once
CDR3aa: CASSLTGIGTDTQYF
CDR3nt: TGCGCCAGCAGCTTGACAGGGATTGGCACAGATACGCAGTATTTT

v_gene: TRBV12-3/TRBV12-4
j_gene: TRBJ2-2
d_gene: TRBD2
abundance: few
CDR3aa: CASSLRLAGTGELFF
CDR3nt: TGTGCCAGCAGTTTACGACTAGCGGGGACCGGGGAGCTGTTTTTT

v_gene: TRBV4-1
j_gene: TRBJ2-7
d_gene: TRBD2
abundance: many
CDR3aa: CASSQGGSSYEQYF
CDR3nt: TGCGCCAGCAGCCAGGGGGGGAGCTCCTACGAGCAGTACTTC

v_gene: TRBV6-2/TRBV6-3
j_gene: TRBJ1-5
d_gene: -
abundance: many
CDR3aa: CASSQARTFVQPQHF
CDR3nt: TGTGCCAGCAGTCAAGCCCGGACGTTCGTTCAGCCCCAGCATTTT

v_gene: TRBV7-2
j_gene: TRBJ2-2
d_gene: -
abundance: many
CDR3aa: CASSAGTGELFF
CDR3nt: TGTGCCAGCAGCGCGGGAACCGGGGAGCTGTTTTTT

v_gene: TRBV11-2
j_gene: TRBJ1-6
d_gene: -
abundance: few
CDR3aa: CASSLDQDSRPSGLLHF
CDR3nt: TGTGCCAGCAGCCTCGATCAGGACAGCCGTCCCTCTGGGCTCCTCCACTTT

v_gene: TRBV7-2
j_gene: TRBJ2-7
d_gene: -
abundance: many
CDR3aa: CASSLTTSGYYEQYF
CDR3nt: TGTGCCAGCAGCTTAACCACTAGTGGGTACTACGAGCAGTACTTC

v_gene: TRBV20-1
j_gene: TRBJ1-1
d_gene: -
abundance: few
CDR3aa: CSARDPMNTEAFF
CDR3nt: TGCAGTGCTAGGGATCCGATGAACACTGAAGCTTTCTTT

v_gene: TRBV28
j_gene: TRBJ1-4
d_gene: -
abundance: -
CDR3aa: CASSLNEKLFF
CDR3nt: TGTGCCAGCAGTTTAAATGAAAAACTGTTTTTT

v_gene: TRBV20-1
j_gene: TRBJ2-5
d_gene: -
abundance: few
CDR3aa: CSATGLTGETQYF
CDR3nt: TGCAGTGCTACCGGACTGACTGGGGAGACCCAGTACTTC

v_gene: TRBV20-1
j_gene: TRBJ1-2
d_gene: -
abundance: many
CDR3aa: CSARGGEGYGYTF
CDR3nt: TGCAGTGCTAGGGGCGGGGAGGGGTATGGCTACACCTTC

v_gene: TRBV20-1
j_gene: TRBJ2-5
d_gene: TRBD2
abundance: many
CDR3aa: CSASTSGGTQETQYF
CDR3nt: TGCAGTGCCTCGACTAGCGGGGGCACCCAAGAGACCCAGTACTTC

v_gene: TRBV6-2/TRBV6-3
j_gene: TRBJ2-1
d_gene: TRBD2
abundance: few
CDR3aa: CASTLTSGSRNEQFF
CDR3nt: TGTGCCAGCACCCTCACTAGCGGGAGTAGGAATGAGCAGTTCTTC

v_gene: TRBV15
j_gene: TRBJ1-3
d_gene: -
abundance: -
CDR3aa: CATSRVPTGTSGNTIYF
CDR3nt: TGTGCCACCAGCAGAGTTCCAACAGGGACCTCTGGAAACACCATATATTTT

v_gene: TRBV5-1
j_gene: TRBJ2-4
d_gene: -
abundance: -
CDR3aa: CASSLVGEAKNIQYF
CDR3nt: TGCGCCAGCAGCTTGGTAGGGGAGGCCAAAAACATTCAGTACTTC

v_gene: TRBV28
j_gene: TRBJ2-1
d_gene: TRBD2
abundance: -
CDR3aa: CASSLEREVYNEQFF
CDR3nt: TGTGCCAGCAGCCTCGAGCGGGAGGTATACAATGAGCAGTTCTTC

v_gene: TRBV27
j_gene: TRBJ1-2
d_gene: -
abundance: many
CDR3aa: CASSPQGNYGYTF
CDR3nt: TGTGCCAGCAGCCCACAGGGAAACTATGGCTACACCTTC

v_gene: TRBV2
j_gene: TRBJ1-1
d_gene: -
abundance: many
CDR3aa: CASSEKLTGNTEAFF
CDR3nt: TGTGCCAGCAGTGAAAAATTGACGGGGAACACTGAAGCTTTCTTT

v_gene: TRBV19
j_gene: TRBJ2-5
d_gene: -
abundance: -
CDR3aa: CASKVGPGEETQYF
CDR3nt: TGTGCCAGTAAGGTTGGTCCGGGAGAAGAGACCCAGTACTTC

v_gene: TRBV5-1
j_gene: TRBJ2-5
d_gene: -
abundance: -
CDR3aa: CASSLPDSQETQYF
CDR3nt: TGCGCCAGCAGCCTACCTGACAGTCAAGAGACCCAGTACTTC

v_gene: TRBV11-2
j_gene: TRBJ1-5
d_gene: -
abundance: few
CDR3aa: CASSLEQNNQPQHF
CDR3nt: TGTGCCAGCAGCTTAGAACAGAACAATCAGCCCCAGCATTTT

v_gene: TRBV5-6
j_gene: TRBJ1-5
d_gene: -
abundance: many
CDR3aa: CASSLGQVAQPQHF
CDR3nt: TGTGCCAGCAGCTTGGGACAGGTTGCTCAGCCCCAGCATTTT

v_gene: TRBV29-1
j_gene: TRBJ2-5
d_gene: -
abundance: -
CDR3aa: CSVRRGLSETQYF
CDR3nt: TGCAGCGTCCGCCGGGGACTCTCAGAGACCCAGTACTTC

v_gene: TRBV6-1
j_gene: TRBJ1-5
d_gene: TRBD1
abundance: many
CDR3aa: CASSRQGAGNNQPQHF
CDR3nt: TGTGCCAGCAGTCGACAGGGGGCAGGTAACAATCAGCCCCAGCATTTT

v_gene: TRBV7-3
j_gene: TRBJ2-1
d_gene: TRBD2
abundance: few
CDR3aa: CASSFTSGTGNEQFF
CDR3nt: TGTGCCAGCAGCTTTACTAGCGGTACCGGCAATGAGCAGTTCTTC

v_gene: TRBV7-2
j_gene: TRBJ1-2
d_gene: -
abundance: many
CDR3aa: CASSLGPGRANYGYTF
CDR3nt: TGTGCCAGCAGCTTAGGCCCGGGCCGAGCTAACTATGGCTACACCTTC

v_gene: TRBV7-2
j_gene: TRBJ2-7
d_gene: TRBD1
abundance: many
CDR3aa: CASSLKGASLVSYEQYF
CDR3nt: TGTGCCAGCAGCTTAAAGGGGGCCTCACTCGTTTCCTACGAGCAGTACTTC

v_gene: TRBV18
j_gene: TRBJ1-5
d_gene: -
abundance: many
CDR3aa: CASSPAGDSNQPQHF
CDR3nt: TGTGCCAGCTCACCAGCAGGTGATAGCAATCAGCCCCAGCATTTT

v_gene: TRBV7-2
j_gene: TRBJ2-7
d_gene: -
abundance: many
CDR3aa: CASSLRGGIYEQYF
CDR3nt: TGTGCCAGCAGCTTACGCGGAGGGATCTACGAGCAGTACTTC

v_gene: TRBV10-3
j_gene: TRBJ1-4
d_gene: -
abundance: few
CDR3aa: CAISDESDTLSIREKLFF
CDR3nt: TGTGCCATCAGTGATGAATCGGACACACTTTCAATACGTGAAAAACTGTTTTTT

v_gene: TRBV28
j_gene: TRBJ1-3
d_gene: -
abundance: many
CDR3aa: CASSFEPLSSGNTIYF
CDR3nt: TGTGCCAGCAGTTTTGAACCCCTGAGCTCTGGAAACACCATATATTTT

v_gene: TRBV4-1
j_gene: TRBJ2-3
d_gene: -
abundance: many
CDR3aa: CASSQEGRARTDTQYF
CDR3nt: TGCGCCAGCAGCCAAGAAGGCAGGGCACGGACAGATACGCAGTATTTT

v_gene: TRBV4-1
j_gene: TRBJ1-1
d_gene: -
abundance: many
CDR3aa: CASSQDHRANTEAFF
CDR3nt: TGCGCCAGCAGCCAAGATCACAGGGCGAACACTGAAGCTTTCTTT

v_gene: TRBV29-1
j_gene: TRBJ2-1
d_gene: -
abundance: -
CDR3aa: CSVERLRDNEQFF
CDR3nt: TGCAGCGTTGAACGCCTAAGAGACAATGAGCAGTTCTTC

v_gene: TRBV4-1
j_gene: TRBJ2-7
d_gene: -
abundance: many
CDR3aa: CASSQDLYEQYF
CDR3nt: TGCGCCAGCAGCCAAGATCTCTACGAGCAGTACTTC

v_gene: TRBV7-9
j_gene: TRBJ2-2
d_gene: -
abundance: many
CDR3aa: CASSSDRSTGELFF
CDR3nt: TGTGCCAGCAGTTCTGACAGGAGCACCGGGGAGCTGTTTTTT

v_gene: TRBV29-1
j_gene: TRBJ2-3
d_gene: -
abundance: few
CDR3aa: CSVDRGYTDTQYF
CDR3nt: TGCAGCGTAGACCGGGGATACACAGATACGCAGTATTTT

v_gene: TRBV12-3/TRBV12-4
j_gene: TRBJ2-5
d_gene: -
abundance: many
CDR3aa: CASSPFRTIRETQYF
CDR3nt: TGTGCCAGCAGTCCCTTCCGGACAATCCGCGAGACCCAGTACTTC

v_gene: TRBV5-1
j_gene: TRBJ2-1
d_gene: TRBD2
abundance: few
CDR3aa: CASSVGTSGTYNEQFF
CDR3nt: TGCGCCAGCAGCGTCGGGACTAGCGGGACCTACAATGAGCAGTTCTTC

v_gene: TRBV7-8
j_gene: TRBJ2-1
d_gene: -
abundance: many
CDR3aa: CASSITLVNEQFF
CDR3nt: TGTGCCAGCAGCATAACACTTGTGAATGAGCAGTTCTTC